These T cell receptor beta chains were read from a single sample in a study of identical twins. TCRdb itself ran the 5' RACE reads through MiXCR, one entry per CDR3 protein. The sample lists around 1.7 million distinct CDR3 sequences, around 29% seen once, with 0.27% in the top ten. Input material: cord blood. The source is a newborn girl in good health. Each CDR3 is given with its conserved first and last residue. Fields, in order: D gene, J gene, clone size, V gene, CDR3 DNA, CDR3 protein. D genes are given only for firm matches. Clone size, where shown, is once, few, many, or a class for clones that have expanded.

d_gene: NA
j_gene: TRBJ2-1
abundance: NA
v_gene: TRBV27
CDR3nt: TGTGCCAGCAGTTCCACGGGGTACTCCTACAATGAGCAGTTCTTC
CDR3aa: CASSSTGYSYNEQFF

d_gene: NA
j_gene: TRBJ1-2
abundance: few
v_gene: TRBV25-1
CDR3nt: TGTGCGACCAAGTCGGGGTCCGGCTACACCTTC
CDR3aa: CATKSGSGYTF

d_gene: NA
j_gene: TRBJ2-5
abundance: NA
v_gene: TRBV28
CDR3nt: TGTGCCAGCAGTTCCCAGAGGGGGGAGCAGTACTTC
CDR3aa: CASSSQRGEQYF

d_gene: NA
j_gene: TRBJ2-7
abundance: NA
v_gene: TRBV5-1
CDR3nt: TGCGCCAGCAGCTTCAGGGTGGCGGACAATGAGCAGTACTTC
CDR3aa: CASSFRVADNEQYF

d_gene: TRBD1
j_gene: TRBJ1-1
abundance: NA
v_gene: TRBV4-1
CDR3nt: TGCGCCAGCAGCCAGATCCCAGGGGGCACGAACACTGAAGCTTTCTTT
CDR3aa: CASSQIPGGTNTEAFF

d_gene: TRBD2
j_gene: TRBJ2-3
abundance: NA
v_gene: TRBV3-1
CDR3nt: TGTGCCAGCAGCCGGGGACTAGCGGGGTCCCTCGGCACAGATACGCAGTATTTT
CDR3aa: CASSRGLAGSLGTDTQYF

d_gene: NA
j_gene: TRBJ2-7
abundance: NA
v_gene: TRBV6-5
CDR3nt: TGTGCCAGCAGTTACTCGATCTCCGGATGGCCGTTAAGCTCCTACGAGCAGTACTTC
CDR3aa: CASSYSISGWPLSSYEQYF

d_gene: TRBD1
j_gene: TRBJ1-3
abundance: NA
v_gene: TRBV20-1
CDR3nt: TGCAGTGCTGGCGGGACAGGGAGTAGGGACACCATATATTTT
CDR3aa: CSAGGTGSRDTIYF

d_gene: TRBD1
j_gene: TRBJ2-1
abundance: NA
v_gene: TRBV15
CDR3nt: TGTGCCACCAGCAGACTCAGGGGGTATCTTAGGAATGAGCAGTTCTTC
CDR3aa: CATSRLRGYLRNEQFF

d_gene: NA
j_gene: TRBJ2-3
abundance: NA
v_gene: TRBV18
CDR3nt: TGTGCCAGCTCACCATCCATCCACAGGGATACGCAGTATTTT
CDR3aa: CASSPSIHRDTQYF

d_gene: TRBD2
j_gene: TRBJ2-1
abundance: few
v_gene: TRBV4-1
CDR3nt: TGCGCCAGCAGCCAACTAGCGGGACCTACCTACAATGAGCAGTTCTTC
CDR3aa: CASSQLAGPTYNEQFF

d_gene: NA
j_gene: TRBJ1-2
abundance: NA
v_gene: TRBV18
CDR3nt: TGTGCCAGCTCACCAATCACTTACTATGGCTACACCTTC
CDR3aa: CASSPITYYGYTF

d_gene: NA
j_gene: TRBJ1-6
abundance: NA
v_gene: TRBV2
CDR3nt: TGTGCCAGCAAAAGGGACACATCACCCCTCCACTTT
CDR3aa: CASKRDTSPLHF

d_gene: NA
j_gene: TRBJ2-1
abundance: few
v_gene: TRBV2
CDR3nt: TGTGCCAGCAGTGAAGGGAGAGGACGGCAGTTCTTC
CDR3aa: CASSEGRGRQFF

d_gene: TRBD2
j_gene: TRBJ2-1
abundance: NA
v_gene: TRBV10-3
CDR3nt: TGTGCCATCACCTTCCGGACTAGCGGGGGGGCAAATGAGCAGTTCTTC
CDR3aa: CAITFRTSGGANEQFF